This entry describes one TCR beta chain. Its antigen is not identified. Sequence data for DNA of cultured CD4+ T cells were generated by the Oncomine TCR Beta short-read assay. TCRdb analysed the PCR reads with MiXCR anew, one entry per CDR3 protein. The sample gives roughly 24,000 distinct CDR3 sequences, roughly 64% of which show up once; approximately 5.4% is in the top ten. The trim removed 1 base at V and 4 bases at J, leaving 6 bases unmatched. The CDR3 covers 17 residues. Germline values: CDR1 SGHNT, CDR2 YENEEA. This sample is drawn from a study of vaccination and CD4 T cells after COVID-19. The treatment was: approximately nine-day PBMC culture with coronavirus spike peptide pools or control peptides (ViraFEST assay). PBMCs, plated at 2 million to 2.5 million per well, were grown in the presence of about 9.5 IU/ml IL-2 and around 10 ug/ml peptide pools. Findings and caveats of the study: Rising from about 20 to 38, the median of SARS-CoV-2-reactive clonotypes did not change significantly.

This rearrangement joins TRBV11-3 to TRBJ2-2; 10 positions agree with TRBD2. Sequencing was done on a sample of CD4+ T cells from blood, cultured in vitro. The origin of this receptor is a human donor who had recovered from COVID-19. CDR3 protein: CASSLGSLAGITGELFF. CDR3 nucleotides: TGTGCCAGCAGCTTAGGATCACTAGCGGGAATCACCGGGGAGCTGTTTTTT.